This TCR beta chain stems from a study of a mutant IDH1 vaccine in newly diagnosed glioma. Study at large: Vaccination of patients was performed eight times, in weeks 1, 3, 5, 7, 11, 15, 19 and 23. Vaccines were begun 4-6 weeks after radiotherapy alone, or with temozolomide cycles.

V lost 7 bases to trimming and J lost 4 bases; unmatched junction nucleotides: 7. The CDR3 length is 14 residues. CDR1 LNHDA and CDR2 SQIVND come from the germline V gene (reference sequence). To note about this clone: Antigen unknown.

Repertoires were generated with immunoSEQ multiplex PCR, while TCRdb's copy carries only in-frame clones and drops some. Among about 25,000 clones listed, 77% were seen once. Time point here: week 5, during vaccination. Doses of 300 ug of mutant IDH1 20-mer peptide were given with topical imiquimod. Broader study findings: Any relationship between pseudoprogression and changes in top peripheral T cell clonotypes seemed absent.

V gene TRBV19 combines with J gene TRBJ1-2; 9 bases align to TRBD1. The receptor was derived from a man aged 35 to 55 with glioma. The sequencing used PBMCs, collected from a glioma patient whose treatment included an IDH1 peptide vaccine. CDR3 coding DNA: TGTGCCAGTAACAACAGGGGGCAGGGCTATGGCTACACCTTC. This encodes CASNNRGQGYGYTF.